This T cell receptor (beta chain) was found in a study of Ad26.COV2.S vaccination and SARS-CoV-2 variants. This sample's treatment: roughly 19 received Ad26.COV2.S at low or high dose, single or two shots; 5 received placebo; per-sample allocation not given. It was on day 63 after the first vaccine or placebo injection that samples were taken. Using immunoSEQ multiplex PCR, the repertoire was profiled, and TCRdb retains in-frame clones only, with some absent. The data hold about 470,000 clones, with 80% to 95% observed a single time. V was shortened by 7 bases and J by 5 bases, with 15 bases between the two germline ends. Germline V lookup: CDR1 MDHEN, CDR2 SYDVKM. The CDR3 contains 14 residues.

The source of this sequence is a person between 18 and 65 years old who received the Ad26.COV2.S COVID-19 vaccine or a placebo. Sequencing was performed on peripheral blood, taken in a trial of Ad26.COV2.S vaccine versus placebo. The chain employs TRBV28 and TRBJ1-5; the D is unclear. CDR3 nucleotide sequence: TGTGCCAGCAATCTACCTGGCTACGATCAGCCCCAGCATTTT. Its protein product is CASNLPGYDQPQHF.